This entry is about one T cell receptor beta chain. Its antigen is not identified. This sample is drawn from a study of OX40 agonist ivuxolimab in advanced cancers. Study findings and constraints: Also present in some nonresponders was a low level of normalized T-cell clonal expansion. Clones of CD4+ and CD8+ blood T cells grew by week 6 at doses of 0.1 to 3.0 mg/kg.

Blood draws occurred at baseline, cycle 4 day 1, and cycle 7 day 1. Losses at the gene ends were 4 bases for V and 3 bases for J; bases not matched to a gene: 2. Germline loops: CDR1 SGHRS, CDR2 YFSETQ. The CDR3 is 15 residues long. The protocol was immunoSEQ multiplex PCR, while the TCRdb copy is restricted to in-frame clones and leaves out a portion. The sample holds about 28,000 clones; approximately 85% are singletons and the top ten take under 30%. This specimen consisted of CD4+ or CD8+ T cells sorted from blood, obtained in a trial of the OX40 agonist ivuxolimab. The chain has TRBV5-1 and TRBJ2-2; 11 bases are shared with TRBD1. The clonotype comes from an adult with an advanced solid tumor such as melanoma, head and neck, liver or kidney cancer. The CDR3 loop reads CASSPGQGDTGELFF. CDR3 DNA sequence: TGCGCCAGCAGCCCGGGACAGGGGGACACCGGGGAGCTGTTTTTT.